Listed below are T cell receptor beta chains from one sample, sequenced in a study of CD8 T cells in ankylosing spondylitis. From the 5' RACE reads, TCRdb called clonotypes with MiXCR, one entry per CDR3 protein. The sample records 700,000 to 850,000 distinct CDR3 sequences, about 11% being singletons. Specimen: blood, either unsorted or a sorted T cell fraction (not recorded which). Receptors originate from a male donor with ankylosing spondylitis. Both conserved end residues are part of each CDR3. D genes are given only for firm matches. Clone size appears in some rows only: once, few, many, or a class for an expanded clone.

v_call: TRBV5-1; j_call: TRBJ2-1; d_call: TRBD2; clone_size: .; cdr3_aa: CASRPLAGDNEQFF; cdr3_nt: TGCGCCAGCAGGCCTCTAGCGGGAGACAATGAGCAGTTCTTC
v_call: TRBV20-1; j_call: TRBJ1-1; d_call: .; clone_size: few; cdr3_aa: CSARDATQRNTEAFF; cdr3_nt: TGCAGTGCTAGAGATGCGACACAACGGAACACTGAAGCTTTCTTT
v_call: TRBV20-1; j_call: TRBJ1-1; d_call: .; clone_size: few; cdr3_aa: CSPPVPGRTEAFF; cdr3_nt: TGCAGCCCTCCGGTTCCCGGCAGGACTGAAGCTTTCTTT
v_call: TRBV4-2; j_call: TRBJ1-5; d_call: .; clone_size: .; cdr3_aa: CASKRGMDTREAQHF; cdr3_nt: TGTGCCAGCAAACGCGGGATGGATACTCGCGAGGCCCAGCATTTT
v_call: TRBV15; j_call: TRBJ2-1; d_call: TRBD2; clone_size: .; cdr3_aa: CATEGGGADEQFF; cdr3_nt: TGTGCCACCGAAGGCGGGGGGGCCGATGAGCAGTTCTTC
v_call: TRBV4-3; j_call: TRBJ2-3; d_call: .; clone_size: few; cdr3_aa: CASSQDTLLTDTQYF; cdr3_nt: TGCGCCAGCAGCCAAGATACTTTACTCACAGATACGCAGTATTTT
v_call: TRBV7-2; j_call: TRBJ2-1; d_call: .; clone_size: .; cdr3_aa: CASSLWSGGEQFF; cdr3_nt: TGTGCCAGCAGCTTATGGAGCGGCGGTGAGCAGTTCTTC
v_call: TRBV4-3; j_call: TRBJ2-2; d_call: .; clone_size: few; cdr3_aa: CASSQDVKIGELFF; cdr3_nt: TGCGCCAGCAGCCAAGATGTGAAGATCGGGGAGCTGTTTTTT
v_call: TRBV20-1; j_call: TRBJ2-1; d_call: .; clone_size: .; cdr3_aa: CSAREGGLGQFF; cdr3_nt: TGCAGTGCTAGAGAAGGGGGATTGGGGCAGTTCTTC
v_call: TRBV20-1; j_call: TRBJ2-1; d_call: .; clone_size: .; cdr3_aa: CSARVLDEQFF; cdr3_nt: TGCAGTGCTAGAGTACTAGATGAGCAGTTCTTC
v_call: TRBV7-2; j_call: TRBJ1-1; d_call: TRBD1; clone_size: .; cdr3_aa: CASSRDRFEAFF; cdr3_nt: TGTGCCAGCAGCCGGGACAGATTTGAAGCTTTCTTT
v_call: TRBV12-3/TRBV12-4; j_call: TRBJ2-7; d_call: .; clone_size: .; cdr3_aa: CASTPFGSWAYEQYF; cdr3_nt: TGTGCCAGCACCCCTTTCGGCTCTTGGGCCTACGAGCAGTACTTC
v_call: TRBV21-1; j_call: TRBJ1-6; d_call: .; clone_size: .; cdr3_aa: CASSKVHKGENSPLHF; cdr3_nt: TGTGCCAGCAGCAAAGTTCATAAGGGGGAAAATTCACCCCTCCACTTT
v_call: TRBV15; j_call: TRBJ2-5; d_call: .; clone_size: few; cdr3_aa: CATSRVGTLGETQYF; cdr3_nt: TGTGCCACCAGCAGAGTTGGGACGCTCGGGGAGACCCAGTACTTC
v_call: TRBV7-8; j_call: TRBJ1-3; d_call: .; clone_size: few; cdr3_aa: CASSPLVTGNTIYF; cdr3_nt: TGTGCCAGCAGCCCCCTGGTGACCGGAAACACCATATATTTT